This T cell receptor beta chain appears in the sequencing data of a study of blood T cells in healthy people across ages. CDR1 SNHLY and CDR2 FYNNEI come from the germline V gene. The CDR3 has 14 amino acids. Trimming left V 3 bases short and J 1 base short, with 9 bases between. A second PCR, run for roughly 6 to 11 cycles, used a sample-barcoded 5' primer plus a J-beta primer mix. Each sample provided no less than 3 million CDR3-containing paired-end reads. TCRdb itself ran the 5' RACE reads through MiXCR, one entry per CDR3 protein. In the table there are 1.5 million or so distinct CDR3 sequences, around 42% of which are singletons.

This TCR came from a woman in her late teens or twenties in good health. The chain couples TRBV2 to TRBJ1-2; possible D gene TRBD1, 5 bases. Sequenced material: blood. The CDR3 is CASSDRTLNYGYTF. The CDR3 DNA follows: TGTGCCAGCAGTGATCGGACACTTAACTATGGCTACACCTTC.